Below, 17 T cell receptor beta chains from the same sample are listed, as sequenced in a study of T cells in Graves' hyperthyroidism and ophthalmopathy. Template material for amplifying TCR beta CDR3 regions consisted of RNA transcripts. TCR CDR3 underwent first-round RT-PCR with the HTBI primer set. TCRdb ran MiXCR on the multiplex PCR reads and lists one entry per CDR3 protein. The repertoire consists of about 180,000 distinct CDR3 sequences, with about a sixth occurring once and the leading ten covering roughly 30%. The sequenced sample consisted of blood. The origin of the receptors is a woman aged 50 to 60 with Graves' hyperthyroidism.

This clonotype was picked up a small number of times. This chain uses TRBV3-1 with TRBJ2-3; D gene unclear. The CDR3 runs to 13 residues. The V gene's germline CDR1 is LGHDT and CDR2 YNNKEL (reference sequence). V was shortened by 8 bases and J by 6 bases, with 15 bases between the two germline ends. The CDR3 sequence: CASGSPGVDTQYF. The DNA of the CDR3 is TGTGCCAGCGGGTCTCCGGGTGTGGATACGCAGTATTTT.

The chain recombines TRBV2 with TRBJ2-1; D is perhaps TRBD2 (6 bases). The CDR3 runs 12 residues. V lost 4 bases to trimming and J lost 12 bases, with 13 bases between them. Looked up from germline, CDR1 is SNHLY and CDR2 is FYNNEI. The DNA for the CDR3 is TGTGCCAGCAGTGCTACGGGAGCTGTGCAGTTCTTC. Translating it yields CASSATGAVQFF.

The sample holds many counts of this clonotype. The gene calls are TRBV28 and TRBJ2-3; D possibly corresponds to TRBD2 (7 bases). This CDR3 has 17 residues. Germline CDR1 MDHEN, CDR2 SYDVKM. V was shortened by 4 bases and J by 8 bases, with 25 bases between the two germline ends. The CDR3 spells CASSYQIGGGAGVTQYF. DNA for the CDR3: TGTGCCAGCAGTTACCAGATTGGGGGCGGGGCGGGGGTTACGCAGTATTTT.

This clonotype occurred a few times. The chain is built from TRBV7-9 and TRBJ2-5, with D possibly matching TRBD1 (5 bases). CDR1 and CDR2 (germline): SEHNR, FQNEAQ (reference sequence). Trimming shortened V by 1 base and J by 4 bases, and 16 bases separated the two germline ends. The CDR3 consists of 16 residues. For the CDR3, the DNA is TGTGCCAGCAGCTTAGGAGTTGGGGAAAGGGGAGAGACCCAGTACTTC. Amino acid sequence: CASSLGVGERGETQYF.

This clonotype has ten or more counts. J is TRBJ1-3 and V is TRBV3-1, with D uncertain. Germline CDR1 and CDR2: LGHDT and YNNKEL (reference sequence). Trimming left V 0 bases short and J 0 bases short, with 9 bases between. The CDR3 runs 16 residues. The CDR3 sequence is CASSQDLQISGNTIYF. The CDR3 DNA sequence: TGTGCCAGCAGCCAAGATCTCCAGATCTCTGGAAACACCATATATTTT.

There are a few counts of this clonotype. V and J are TRBV19 and TRBJ1-6; maybe TRBD1 (5 bases). CDR3 length equals 14 residues. With 3 bases removed from V and 8 bases from J, the gap between germline ends came to 11 bases. Germline V gene lookup returns CDR1 LNHDA and CDR2 SQIVND (reference sequence). The CDR3 DNA reads as TGTGCCAGTAGTATGGGGGTGGCGGATTCACCCCTCCACTTT. Its translation is CASSMGVADSPLHF.

This clonotype came up many times. J is TRBJ2-1 and V is TRBV11-3, with TRBD1 matching over 10 bases. CDR3 length equals 15 residues. CDR1 SGHNT and CDR2 YENEEA come from the germline V gene. V shed 5 bases and J 1 base; nucleotides not matched to a gene: 2. Here the CDR3 DNA reads TGTGCCAGCAGCCCGGGACAGGGGTCCTACAATGAGCAGTTCTTC. It codes for CASSPGQGSYNEQFF.

This clonotype was observed many times. V usage is TRBV18 and J usage is TRBJ2-7; 7 bases are shared with TRBD1. The junction had 10 bases not matched to a gene; V was cut back by 5 bases and J by 3 bases. CDR1 and CDR2 (germline): KGHSH, LQKENI. The CDR3 length is 15 residues. The CDR3, as DNA: TGTGCCAGCTCAACCTCGGGACAGAGGGTCTACGAGCAGTACTTC. It translates to CASSTSGQRVYEQYF. The full variable domain, with the rest looked up from reference TRBV18 and TRBJ2-7, is NAGVMQNPRHLVRRRGQEARLRCSPMKGHSHVYWYRQLPEEGLKFMVYLQKENIIDESGMPKERFSAEFPKEGPSILRIQQVVRGDSAAYFCASSTSGQRVYEQYFGPGTRLTVT.

This clonotype was seen at least ten times. The CDR3 protein is CASSFGVSNYGYTF. As DNA, the CDR3 is TGTGCCAGCAGTTTTGGGGTCTCTAACTATGGCTACACCTTC. This chain joins TRBV6-2 or TRBV6-3 and TRBJ1-2; D is uncertain. The CDR3 has 14 residues. Germline values: CDR1 MNHEY, CDR2 SVGEGT. V lost 4 bases and J lost 0, with 9 bases in between.

The V gene is TRBV4-2, the J gene TRBJ1-4; maybe TRBD1 (5 bases). Germline CDR1 reads LGHNA; CDR2 reads YNFKEQ. The CDR3 loop spans 18 amino acids. V was pared by 1 base and J by 0 bases, with 15 bases between. The CDR3 protein is CASSQARGSFATNEKLFF. The CDR3 DNA follows: TGTGCCAGCAGCCAAGCTAGGGGCAGTTTTGCAACTAATGAAAAACTGTTTTTT.

This clonotype was seen many times. The chain employs TRBV20-1 and TRBJ2-1, with 15 bases identical to TRBD2. V trimming: 4 bases; J trimming: 7 bases; junction bases outside the gene matches: 11. This CDR3 region has 17 residues. Germline V lookup: CDR1 DFQATT, CDR2 SNEGSKA (reference sequence). CDR3 sequence reads: CSATGTSGGTWGNEQFF. For the CDR3, the DNA is TGCAGTGCTACCGGGACTAGCGGGGGGACGTGGGGTAATGAGCAGTTCTTC.

Many counts were recorded for this clonotype. The chain recombines TRBV7-2 with TRBJ1-1, with D perhaps matching TRBD1 (6 bases). The germline V gene encodes CDR1 SGHTA and CDR2 FQGNSA. There are 14 residues in the CDR3. V lost 3 bases, J lost 4 bases, and 12 bases lay in between. The CDR3 DNA reads as TGTGCCAGCAGCTTTGTCAGGGGAGGCACTGAAGCTTTCTTT. Protein: CASSFVRGGTEAFF.

This clonotype was recorded at least ten times. The chain carries TRBV20-1 and TRBJ2-2, with D maybe TRBD2 (7 bases). Germline assignment: CDR1 DFQATT and CDR2 SNEGSKA (reference sequence). The V and J ends lost 5 bases and 5 bases respectively, with 18 bases between them. The CDR3 has 15 residues. As DNA, the CDR3 is TGCAGTGCTCCTAAGGGGGGGCGCGGGACCGGGGAGCTGTTTTTT. Translated: CSAPKGGRGTGELFF.

This clonotype occurred many times. The chain carries TRBV3-1 and TRBJ2-3; TRBD2 aligns across 7 bases. V shed 3 bases, J shed 5 bases, and the junction held 5 bases outside the gene matches. The CDR3 contains 14 residues. CDR1 is LGHDT and CDR2 is YNNKEL in the germline V gene (reference sequence). The CDR3 here is CASSQSGARDTQYF. CDR3 coding DNA: TGTGCCAGCAGCCAGAGCGGGGCGAGAGATACGCAGTATTTT.

This clonotype showed up many times. The chain employs TRBV2 and TRBJ1-2; perhaps TRBD1 as D (5 bases). V gave up 3 bases and J gave up 4 bases, with 30 bases separating them. Germline loops: CDR1 SNHLY, CDR2 FYNNEI. The CDR3 loop spans 20 amino acids. CDR3 bases: TGTGCCAGCAGTGATTTTGGTCAGGGACGGACAAGTGTAGGGCTCTATGGCTACACCTTC. Its translation: CASSDFGQGRTSVGLYGYTF.

In this sample, this clonotype turned up a few times. The rearrangement links TRBV4-1 to TRBJ2-1; perhaps TRBD1 as D (7 bases). CDR3 size: 16 residues. Trimming stripped 4 bases from V and 2 bases from J, with 15 bases between. Germline V gene sequence: CDR1 MGHRA, CDR2 YSYEKL. The CDR3: CASSPVGGGTYNEQFF. The CDR3 DNA reads as TGCGCCAGCAGCCCGGTAGGGGGCGGGACCTACAATGAGCAGTTCTTC.

In DNA, the CDR3 is TGCAGTGCTAGAGCACTGGGAGGTGGAAACACCATATATTTT. This codes for CSARALGGGNTIYF. This rearrangement joins TRBV20-1 to TRBJ1-3; no clear D. The CDR3 has 14 residues. In germline, CDR1 is DFQATT, CDR2 SNEGSKA (reference sequence). The V end was cut by 1 base, the J end by 3 bases, with 10 bases between.